Shown below are 22 T cell receptor beta chains from a single sample sequenced in a study of glioma-infiltrating T cells. TCR alpha and beta CDR3 regions were amplified from RNA using iRepertoire nested multiplex PCR. TCRdb re-called the multiplex PCR reads through MiXCR, storing one row per CDR3 protein. Among 160,000 or so distinct CDR3 sequences listed, under 55% were seen once. The sample comprised glioma tissue, nonneoplastic brain tissue, or PBMCs (not recorded which). The source is a human donor with low-grade glioma or glioblastoma, undergoing nonglioma brain surgery, or in good health (not recorded which).

This clonotype was recorded a few times. This chain links TRBV29-1 with TRBJ2-7; 9 bases align to TRBD1. The trim removed 3 bases at V and 3 bases at J, leaving 9 bases unmatched. Germline V gene sequence: CDR1 SQVTM, CDR2 ANQGSEA. The CDR3 extends over 15 amino acids. This chain's CDR3 is CSVEGSGQGLYEQYF. CDR3 sequence (DNA): TGCAGCGTTGAGGGTTCGGGACAGGGTCTCTACGAGCAGTACTTC.

As concerns this clonotype: With a much larger clone just one base away, this may be a read error. The chain carries TRBV6-1 and TRBJ2-1; D is ambiguous. Per the germline V gene, CDR1 is MNHNS and CDR2 is SASEGT. The length of the CDR3 is 15 residues. The CDR3 DNA reads TGTGCCAGCAGTCGACCAACGAACTCCTACAATAAGCAGTTCTTC. This sequence encodes CASSRPTNSYNKQFF.

This clonotype appeared many times. CDR3 loop: CASSSMPPNEKLFF. CDR3 in DNA: TGTGCCAGCAGTTCCATGCCACCAAATGAAAAACTGTTTTTT. The chain carries TRBV27 and TRBJ1-4; no clear D. Germline V CDR1 and CDR2: MNHEY, SMNVEV (reference sequence). CDR3 length equals 14 residues. The V end lost 4 bases, the J end lost 5 bases, and 11 bases lay between the germline ends.

A remark on this clonotype: A junction boundary mismatches the germline segment, possibly from a read error. V usage is TRBV28 and J usage is TRBJ2-1; 9 bases agree with TRBD2. This CDR3 has 16 residues. Germline CDR1 MDHEN, CDR2 SYDVKM. CDR3 sequence (DNA): TGTGCCAGCAGTCCAAGAGCGGGAGGTTCCTACAATGAGAAGTTCTTC. Protein product: CASSPRAGGSYNEKFF. The full variable domain, in which reference TRBV28 and TRBJ2-1 provide the parts outside the CDR3, is DVKVTQSSRYLVKRTGEKVFLECVQDMDHENMFWYRQDPGLGLRLIYFSYDVKMKEKGDIPEGYSVSREKKERFSLILESASTNQTSMYLCASSPRAGGSYNEKFFGPGTRLTVL.

Note on this clonotype: A much larger clone differs by one base, so this may be a read error. V gene TRBV20-1 combines with J gene TRBJ2-1; no clear D. The J call may be faulty, since TRBJ2-7 better matches the DNA end. Germline CDR1 is DFQATT and CDR2 is SNEGSKA (reference sequence). The CDR3 is 14 amino acids. The CDR3 reads CSAPLVGNAYEQYF. The CDR3, as DNA: TGCAGTGCGCCGCTAGTGGGAAATGCCTACGAGCAGTACTTC.

In this sample, this clonotype turned up many times. The rearrangement uses TRBV2 and TRBJ2-3; the D gene is possibly TRBD2 (5 bases). V gave up 5 bases and J gave up 0 bases, with 9 bases separating them. The CDR3 sequence is 14 residues long. The germline V gene has CDR1 SNHLY and CDR2 FYNNEI. CDR3 sequence reads: CASSPRTSTDTQYF. For the CDR3, the DNA is TGTGCCAGCAGTCCGCGGACTAGCACAGATACGCAGTATTTT.

This clonotype was seen many times. V usage is TRBV28 and J usage is TRBJ2-2; perhaps TRBD1 as D (6 bases). CDR3 length: 13 residues. Germline CDR1 MDHEN, CDR2 SYDVKM. This chain's CDR3 is CVTGTYSTGELFF. Here the CDR3 DNA reads TGTGTAACCGGGACATACAGCACCGGGGAGCTGTTTTTT.

This clonotype has more than one count but fewer than ten. The chain couples TRBV19 to TRBJ2-1; 8 bases align to TRBD2. The J segment lost 3 bases and the V segment lost 8 bases, leaving 9 bases of the junction unmatched. This CDR3 contains 15 residues. Germline V gives CDR1 LNHDA, CDR2 SQIVND (reference sequence). CDR3 coding DNA: TGTGCCAGTGCAAACTCGGGACTAGGCTACAATGAGCAGTTCTTC. It translates to CASANSGLGYNEQFF.

This clonotype was observed a handful of times. The V call is TRBV19, the J call TRBJ1-2; D is uncertain. In germline, CDR1 is LNHDA, CDR2 SQIVND (reference sequence). The V end was cut by 8 bases, the J end by 5 bases, with 9 bases between. The CDR3 sequence is 11 residues long. CDR3 DNA sequence: TGTGCCAGTTCTCGGGATTATGGCTACACCTTC. As protein: CASSRDYGYTF.

Details on this clonotype: The junction departs from the called germline gene at one end, perhaps through a read error. This chain links TRBV28 with TRBJ2-3; 15 positions agree with TRBD2. There are 16 residues in the CDR3. In germline, CDR1 is MDHEN, CDR2 SYDVKM. The CDR3 DNA reads TGTGCCAGAAGTTTCCCGGGACTAGCGGGAGGAGATACGCAATATTTT. Translation: CARSFPGLAGGDTQYF. Filled out from reference TRBV28 and TRBJ2-3, the complete variable domain reads DVKVTQSSRYLVKRTGEKVFLECVQDMDHENMFWYRQDPGLGLRLIYFSYDVKMKEKGDIPEGYSVSREKKERFSLILESASTNQTSMYLCARSFPGLAGGDTQYFGPGTRLTVL.

Concerning this clonotype itself: A much more abundant neighbour one base away suggests this may be a read error. The chain carries TRBV29-1 and TRBJ1-1, with D tentatively TRBD1 (5 bases). Trimming cost V 5 bases and J 11 bases, with 12 bases left between them. CDR1 and CDR2 (germline): SQVTM, ANQGSEA. This CDR3 has 10 amino acids. CDR3 amino acids: CSVKGEKAFF. DNA for the CDR3: TGCAGCGTTAAAGGGGAAAAGGCTTTCTTT.

This clonotype came up many times. V usage is TRBV6-2 or TRBV6-3 and J usage is TRBJ1-3; D not certain. There are 15 residues in the CDR3. The ends were cut back, 0 bases at V and 0 bases at J, with 6 bases in the middle. Germline CDR1 reads MNHEY; CDR2 reads SVGEGT. The CDR3 DNA reads as TGTGCCAGCAGTTACTCGGGATACTCTGGAAACACCATATATTTT. This gives the protein CASSYSGYSGNTIYF.

As for this clonotype: Being one base from a much bigger clone, this may be a read error. This chain joins TRBV25-1 and TRBJ2-7, with 13 bases matching TRBD2. CDR3 size: 15 residues. Unmatched junction bases numbered 6, after V lost 3 bases and J lost 7 bases. Germline V lookup: CDR1 MGHDK, CDR2 SYGVNS. The CDR3 sequence: CASSDGLAGDNEQYF. CDR3 bases: TGTGCCAGCAGTGACGGACTAGCGGGAGACAATGAGCAGTACTTC.

In regard to this clonotype: This may arise from a read error, as a much more abundant clone is one base away. The chain is built from TRBV19 and TRBJ2-1; no clear D gene. Germline V lookup: CDR1 LNHDA, CDR2 SQIVND (reference sequence). The CDR3 has 13 residues. Deletions cut 6 bases from V and 5 bases from J, with 11 bases between. CDR3 sequence: CASRKFKNNEQFF. The CDR3 nucleotides read TGTGCCAGTAGAAAATTTAAGAACAATGAGCAGTTCTTC.

This clonotype was seen many times. The chain has TRBV19 and TRBJ2-1; D is perhaps TRBD1 or TRBD2 (5 bases each). This CDR3 region has 13 residues. V was trimmed by 1 base and J by 9 bases, leaving 10 bases between them. Germline V gene lookup returns CDR1 LNHDA and CDR2 SQIVND (reference sequence). CDR3 amino acids: CASSIVSGTEQFF. The CDR3 DNA reads as TGTGCCAGTAGTATAGTCTCAGGGACTGAGCAGTTCTTC.

This sequence joins TRBV2 and TRBJ1-5; D may be TRBD1 (5 bases). V was trimmed by 7 bases and J by 4 bases, leaving 17 bases between them. The CDR3 runs to 15 residues. Per germline, CDR1 SNHLY and CDR2 FYNNEI. In nucleotides, the CDR3 is TGTGCCAGCATTAGGGGACGGCGCTCTAATCAGCCCCAGCATTTT. This encodes CASIRGRRSNQPQHF.

Remarks on this clonotype: One end of the junction is discordant with germline, which a read error may explain. This chain joins TRBV6-1 and TRBJ2-1, with D possibly called TRBD1 or TRBD2 (5 bases each). This CDR3 spans 15 amino acids. The germline V gene encodes CDR1 MNHNS and CDR2 SASEGT. CDR3 DNA: TGTGCCAGCAACACCCAAGCGGACACCCTCAATGAGCAGTCCTTC. This sequence encodes CASNTQADTLNEQSF.

Many counts were recorded for this clonotype. The chain is built from TRBV7-9 and TRBJ2-5; D unclear. The CDR3 runs 14 residues. Looked up from germline, CDR1 is SEHNR and CDR2 is FQNEAQ (reference sequence). V was trimmed by 5 bases and J by 0 bases, leaving 10 bases between them. CDR3 in DNA: TGTGCCAGCAGCCGTAGTTTGAACCAAGAGACCCAGTACTTC. Protein sequence: CASSRSLNQETQYF.

With regard to this clonotype: The junction does not match germline at one end; this may be a read error. The chain carries TRBV7-3 and TRBJ2-3; the match to TRBD2 covers 8 bases. In germline, CDR1 is SGHTA, CDR2 FQGTGA. CDR3 length: 18 residues. Written as DNA, the CDR3 is TGTGCCAGCAGCCCTCGTAGCGGGATGATCTTTGGCACAGATACTCAGTATTTT. Residues: CASSPRSGMIFGTDTQYF.

The table lists this clonotype with many counts. The V and J genes are TRBV7-8 and TRBJ2-3, with 9 positions matching TRBD2. This CDR3 spans 16 amino acids. CDR1 SGHVS and CDR2 FQNEAQ come from the germline V gene. J was trimmed by 2 bases and V by 1 base; bases with no gene match: 4. CDR3 DNA sequence: TGTGCCAGCAGCTTAGAAGCGGGAGGACCCACAGATACGCAGTATTTT. It translates to CASSLEAGGPTDTQYF.

Remarks on this clonotype: This may stem from a read error, because a much larger clone lies one nucleotide away. This chain uses TRBV20-1 with TRBJ2-5; 13 bases are shared with TRBD2. The DNA end favors TRBJ2-7, so the J call may be wrong. The CDR3 totals 15 residues. CDR1 and CDR2 (germline): DFQATT, SNEGSKA (reference sequence). The CDR3 here is CSARVGLAGAHEQYF. CDR3 nucleotide sequence: TGCAGTGCTAGAGTCGGACTAGCGGGGGCCCACGAGCAGTACTTC.

To note about this clonotype: One base away lies a much larger clone, so this may be a sequencing read error. This chain joins TRBV20-1 and TRBJ2-3; 9 nucleotides agree with TRBD2. Germline trimming cut 6 bases from V and 3 bases from J; bases unmatched to any gene: 22. The CDR3 spans 19 residues. Germline-derived CDR1 and CDR2 are DFQATT and SNEGSKA (reference sequence). This CDR3 is CSARFTGTSWRADTDTQYF. The CDR3 coding sequence is TGCAGTGCCCGGTTTACAGGGACTAGCTGGAGGGCCGATACAGATACGCAGTATTTT.